Following are 9 T cell receptor beta chains from one sample sequenced in a study of T-cell memory formation after mild COVID-19. TCRdb fed the 5' RACE reads into MiXCR, producing one record per CDR3 protein. This sample has about 430,000 distinct CDR3 sequences, with 20% to 25% found just once. Sequencing was performed on PBMCs or a T cell subset sorted from them (not recorded which). Source of these receptors: an adult woman who had mild COVID-19 (a few samples of this study predate the infection). Cell type and time point are not known.

This clonotype turned up a few times. V usage is TRBV7-2 and J usage is TRBJ2-1; no clear D. V lost 8 bases and J 0 bases, leaving 14 bases between the germline ends. Germline values: CDR1 SGHTA, CDR2 FQGNSA. The CDR3 runs 15 residues. The DNA for the CDR3 is TGTGCCAGCGGGCTTTCCCCATTCTCCTACAATGAGCAGTTCTTC. Translating gives CASGLSPFSYNEQFF.

This rearrangement joins TRBV6-5 to TRBJ1-1; the D gene is possibly TRBD1 (5 bases). The germline V gene encodes CDR1 MNHEY and CDR2 SVGAGI. This CDR3 is built from 16 residues. Trimming left V 2 bases short and J 1 base short, with 14 bases between. As DNA, the CDR3 is TGTGCCAGCAGTTACATGGGGGGGGTTAAGAACACTGAAGCTTTCTTT. It is translated as CASSYMGGVKNTEAFF.

This clonotype came up a few times. The CDR3 coding sequence is TGTGCCAGCAGTTGGGGACACCGCTACGAGCAGTACTTC. Amino acid sequence: CASSWGHRYEQYF. This chain connects TRBV27 to TRBJ2-7; the D gene is possibly TRBD1 (6 bases). The length of the CDR3 is 13 residues. V lost 4 bases and J lost 3, with 10 bases in between. Germline V CDR1 and CDR2: MNHEY, SMNVEV (reference sequence).

J is TRBJ1-1 and V is TRBV7-6; 10 nucleotides align to TRBD1. Germline trimming cut 5 bases from V and 4 bases from J; bases unmatched to any gene: 4. The germline V gene has CDR1 SGHVS and CDR2 FNYEAQ. CDR3 size: 14 residues. The CDR3 nucleotides read TGTGCCAGCAGCGGCCGGGACAGGGGCACTGAAGCTTTCTTT. This gives the protein CASSGRDRGTEAFF. The whole variable domain, remainder taken from reference TRBV7-6 and TRBJ1-1, is GAGVSQSPRYKVTKRGQDVALRCDPISGHVSLYWYRQALGQGPEFLTYFNYEAQQDKSGLPNDRFSAERPEGSISTLTIQRTEQRDSAMYRCASSGRDRGTEAFFGQGTRLTVV.

The rearrangement uses TRBV28 and TRBJ2-6; TRBD1 aligns across 12 bases. The V and J ends lost 6 bases and 2 bases, in that order; junction bases with no gene match: 14. The CDR3 extends over 20 amino acids. Germline V gives CDR1 MDHEN, CDR2 SYDVKM. CDR3 protein: CASSRVGQGAIATGANVLTF. CDR3 bases: TGTGCCAGCAGCCGGGTGGGACAGGGGGCAATAGCGACTGGGGCCAACGTCCTGACTTTC. The full variable domain, in which reference TRBV28 and TRBJ2-6 provide the parts outside the CDR3, is DVKVTQSSRYLVKRTGEKVFLECVQDMDHENMFWYRQDPGLGLRLIYFSYDVKMKEKGDIPEGYSVSREKKERFSLILESASTNQTSMYLCASSRVGQGAIATGANVLTFGAGSRLTVL.

This sequence joins TRBV18 and TRBJ1-2; 9 nucleotides align to TRBD1. Germline V gene lookup returns CDR1 KGHSH and CDR2 LQKENI. The J segment lost 3 bases and the V segment lost 4 bases, leaving 6 bases of the junction unmatched. The CDR3 totals 15 residues. Here the CDR3 DNA reads TGTGCCAGCTCACGAACAGGGGGCGCGGACTATGGCTACACCTTC. Translating it yields CASSRTGGADYGYTF.

The table lists this clonotype with a few counts. The chain is built from TRBV6-5 and TRBJ1-1; possible D gene TRBD1, 6 bases. The CDR3 runs 15 residues. Trimming removed 6 bases at V and 5 bases at J, with 19 bases between. Germline assignment: CDR1 MNHEY and CDR2 SVGAGI. This CDR3 reads CASRRSPGTQTEAFF. CDR3 coding DNA: TGTGCCAGCAGAAGGTCGCCCGGGACACAGACTGAAGCTTTCTTT.

The sample holds one count of this clonotype. This chain joins TRBV29-1 and TRBJ2-7; 9 bases map to TRBD1. V shed 7 bases, J shed 5 bases, and the junction held 9 bases outside the gene matches. This CDR3 is built from 13 residues. CDR1 SQVTM and CDR2 ANQGSEA come from the germline V gene. The DNA of the CDR3 is TGCAGCGCATCCCCGGGACAGGGTAACGAGCAGTACTTC. As protein: CSASPGQGNEQYF.

This clonotype is a singleton in its sample. This sequence joins TRBV20-1 and TRBJ2-3; TRBD2 is a possible D gene (6 bases). The CDR3 runs to 17 residues. Per the germline V gene, CDR1 is DFQATT and CDR2 is SNEGSKA (reference sequence). V was shortened by 0 bases and J by 1 base, with 17 bases between the two germline ends. The CDR3, as DNA: TGCAGTGCTAGAGACAGCTGGAGGGCCCGCGGCACAGATACGCAGTATTTT. Translating gives CSARDSWRARGTDTQYF.